Included here is one T cell receptor beta chain sequence, with context. Per germline, CDR1 KGHSH and CDR2 LQKENI. Trimming cost V 3 bases and J 4 bases; bases outside gene matches: 5. This CDR3 is 15 amino acids long. The entry originates in a study of T cells in narcolepsy. Sequencing used immunoSEQ multiplex PCR; TCRdb keeps in-frame clones, though not all of them. The sample has over 25,000 clones; more than 65% are singletons. Source material: memory (CD45RA-) CD4+ T cells from blood. This clonotype was sampled from a human donor in good health. V is TRBV18 and J is TRBJ1-4, with 7 nucleotides matching TRBD1. The CDR3 region is CASSPAGTDNEKLFF. CDR3 nucleotide sequence: TGTGCCAGCTCACCCGCCGGGACAGATAATGAAAAACTGTTTTTT.